The text below deals with one T cell receptor (beta chain). Its antigen remains unidentified. This sample was taken from a study of cytomegalovirus exposure and HLA in healthy donors. Study findings and constraints: A list of about 160 TCR beta chains associated with cytomegalovirus was given.

Trimming removed 5 bases from V and 1 base from J, with 6 bases in between. CDR1 and CDR2 (germline): SGDLS, YYNGEE. The CDR3 covers 12 residues. The data were produced by immunoSEQ multiplex PCR, yet TCRdb's version contains in-frame clones alone and is incomplete. The data hold over 65,000 clones, with 90% to 95% observed a single time. V usage is TRBV9 and J usage is TRBJ1-1; D ambiguous. Sequenced sample: PBMCs. The TCR was taken from a woman between 18 and 29 years old in good health and CMV-seropositive. The CDR3 region is CASSRGNTEAFF. As DNA, the CDR3 is TGTGCCAGCAGTCGGGGGAACACTGAAGCTTTCTTT.